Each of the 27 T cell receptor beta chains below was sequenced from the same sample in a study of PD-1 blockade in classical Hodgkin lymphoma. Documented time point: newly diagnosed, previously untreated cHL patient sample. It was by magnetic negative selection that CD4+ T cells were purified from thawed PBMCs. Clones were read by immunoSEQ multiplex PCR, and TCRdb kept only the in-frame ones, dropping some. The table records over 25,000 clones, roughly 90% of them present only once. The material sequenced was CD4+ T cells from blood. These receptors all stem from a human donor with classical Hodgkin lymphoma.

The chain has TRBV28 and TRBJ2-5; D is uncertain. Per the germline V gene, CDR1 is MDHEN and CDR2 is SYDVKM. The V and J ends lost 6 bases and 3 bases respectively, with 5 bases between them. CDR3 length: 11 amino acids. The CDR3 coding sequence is TGTGCCAGCAGCTTAGAAGAGACCCAGTACTTC. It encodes CASSLEETQYF. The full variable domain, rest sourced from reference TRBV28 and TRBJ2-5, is DVKVTQSSRYLVKRTGEKVFLECVQDMDHENMFWYRQDPGLGLRLIYFSYDVKMKEKGDIPEGYSVSREKKERFSLILESASTNQTSMYLCASSLEETQYFGPGTRLLVL.

The CDR3 DNA sequence: TGTGCCAGCAGTTACATCAGACTAGCGGGAGACAATGAGCAGTTCTTC. This encodes CASSYIRLAGDNEQFF. The chain joins TRBV6-5 to TRBJ2-1, with 12 bases matching TRBD2. The CDR3 length is 16 residues. Germline CDR1 reads MNHEY; CDR2 reads SVGAGI. With 2 bases clipped from V and 5 bases from J, the junction kept 4 bases outside the gene matches.

CDR3 sequence reads: CASSLWTSGRSGGSTDTQYF. CDR3 DNA: TGTGCCAGCAGTTTATGGACTAGCGGGAGATCGGGCGGAAGCACAGATACGCAGTATTTT. The chain carries TRBV28 and TRBJ2-3; TRBD2 matches 12 bases. Germline V gene lookup returns CDR1 MDHEN and CDR2 SYDVKM. Unmatched junction bases numbered 10, after V lost 0 bases and J lost 0 bases. The CDR3 sequence is 20 residues long.

CDR3 region: CASSSNLHEQYF. CDR3 DNA sequence: TGTGCCAGCAGCTCCAATTTGCACGAGCAGTACTTC. This chain joins TRBV7-3 and TRBJ2-7, with no clear D. V lost 4 bases to trimming and J lost 5 bases, with 9 bases between them. The CDR3 loop spans 12 amino acids. Germline CDR1 and CDR2: SGHTA and FQGTGA.

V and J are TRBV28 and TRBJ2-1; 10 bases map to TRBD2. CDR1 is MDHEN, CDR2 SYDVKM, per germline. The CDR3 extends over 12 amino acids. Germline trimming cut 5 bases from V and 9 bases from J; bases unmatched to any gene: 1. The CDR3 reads CASSLAGAEQFF. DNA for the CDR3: TGTGCCAGCAGTCTAGCGGGAGCTGAGCAGTTCTTC.

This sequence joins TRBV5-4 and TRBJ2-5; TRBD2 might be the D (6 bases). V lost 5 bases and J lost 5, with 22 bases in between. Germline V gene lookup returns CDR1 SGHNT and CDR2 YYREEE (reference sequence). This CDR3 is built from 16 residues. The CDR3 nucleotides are TGTGCCAGCAGTTTTGGGGGGAGAGAAGAAGGGGAGACCCAGTACTTC. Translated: CASSFGGREEGETQYF.

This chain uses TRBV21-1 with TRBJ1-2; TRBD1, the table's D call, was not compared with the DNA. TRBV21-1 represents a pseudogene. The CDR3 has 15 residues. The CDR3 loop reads CASRELMDRPYGYTF. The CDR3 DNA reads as TGTGCCAGCAGGGAACTAATGGACAGACCCTATGGCTACACCTTC.

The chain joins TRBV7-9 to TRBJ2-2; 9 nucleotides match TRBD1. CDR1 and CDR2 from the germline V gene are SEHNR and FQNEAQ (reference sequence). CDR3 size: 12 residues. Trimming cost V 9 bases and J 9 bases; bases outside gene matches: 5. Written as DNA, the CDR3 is TGTGCCAGTACAGGGGGCAAGTGGGAGCTGTTTTTT. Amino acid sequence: CASTGGKWELFF.

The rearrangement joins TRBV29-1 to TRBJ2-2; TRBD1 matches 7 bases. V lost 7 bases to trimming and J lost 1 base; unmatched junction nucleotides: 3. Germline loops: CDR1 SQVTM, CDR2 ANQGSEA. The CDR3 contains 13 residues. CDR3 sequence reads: CSGWDRNTGELFF. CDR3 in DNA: TGCAGCGGGTGGGACAGGAACACCGGGGAGCTGTTTTTT.

Here the CDR3 DNA reads TGTGCCAGCAGCTTGTTCGGGACTCTTTACAATGAGCAGTTCTTC. This gives the protein CASSLFGTLYNEQFF. The chain employs TRBV5-5 and TRBJ2-1, with TRBD2 as a possible D gene (6 bases). Germline V gene sequence: CDR1 SGHKS, CDR2 YYEKEE (reference sequence). The CDR3 runs 15 residues. Trimming took 1 base from V and 4 from J, leaving 12 bases between them.

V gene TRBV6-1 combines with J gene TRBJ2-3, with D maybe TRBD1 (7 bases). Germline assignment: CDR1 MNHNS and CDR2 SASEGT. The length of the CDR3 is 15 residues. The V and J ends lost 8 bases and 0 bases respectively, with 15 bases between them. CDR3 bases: TGTGCCAGCGGGGGGCGGGACAGTAGCACAGATACGCAGTATTTT. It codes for CASGGRDSSTDTQYF.

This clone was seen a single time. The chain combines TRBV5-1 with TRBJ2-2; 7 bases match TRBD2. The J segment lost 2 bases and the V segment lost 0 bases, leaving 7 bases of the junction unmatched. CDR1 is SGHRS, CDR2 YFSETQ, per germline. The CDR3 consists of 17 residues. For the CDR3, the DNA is TGCGCCAGCAGCTTGGCCAAAGCTAGCGGAAACACCGGGGAGCTGTTTTTT. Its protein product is CASSLAKASGNTGELFF.

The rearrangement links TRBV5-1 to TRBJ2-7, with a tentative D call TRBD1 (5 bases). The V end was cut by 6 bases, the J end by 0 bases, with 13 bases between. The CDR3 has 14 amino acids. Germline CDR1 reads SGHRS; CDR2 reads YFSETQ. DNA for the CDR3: TGCGCCAGCACCCTAGACAGATCCTCCTACGAGCAGTACTTC. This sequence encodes CASTLDRSSYEQYF.

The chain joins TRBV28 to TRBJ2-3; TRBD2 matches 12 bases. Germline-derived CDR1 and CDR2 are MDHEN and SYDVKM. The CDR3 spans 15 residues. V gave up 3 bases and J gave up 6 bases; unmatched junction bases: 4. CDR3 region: CASSFYTSGRDTQYF. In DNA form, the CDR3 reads TGTGCCAGCAGTTTCTATACTAGCGGGAGGGATACGCAGTATTTT.

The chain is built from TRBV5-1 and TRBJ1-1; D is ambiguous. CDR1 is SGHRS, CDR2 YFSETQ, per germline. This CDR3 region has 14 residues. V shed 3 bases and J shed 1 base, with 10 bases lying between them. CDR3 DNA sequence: TGCGCCAGCAGCTCTCAGGCCTCGAACACTGAAGCTTTCTTT. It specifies CASSSQASNTEAFF.

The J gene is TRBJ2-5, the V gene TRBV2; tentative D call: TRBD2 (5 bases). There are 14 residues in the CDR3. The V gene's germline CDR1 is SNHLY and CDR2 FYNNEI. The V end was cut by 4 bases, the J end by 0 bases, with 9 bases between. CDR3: CASSVQTNQETQYF. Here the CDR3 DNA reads TGTGCCAGCAGTGTTCAGACTAACCAAGAGACCCAGTACTTC.

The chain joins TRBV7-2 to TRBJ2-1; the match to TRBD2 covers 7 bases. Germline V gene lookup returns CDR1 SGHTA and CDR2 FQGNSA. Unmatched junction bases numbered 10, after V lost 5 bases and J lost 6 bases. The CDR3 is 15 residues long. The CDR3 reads CASSPVASGVNEQFF. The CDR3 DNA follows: TGTGCCAGCAGCCCAGTGGCTAGCGGTGTCAATGAGCAGTTCTTC. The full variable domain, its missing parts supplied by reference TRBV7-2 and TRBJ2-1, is GAGVSQSPSNKVTEKGKDVELRCDPISGHTALYWYRQSLGQGLEFLIYFQGNSAPDKSGLPSDRFSAERTGGSVSTLTIQRTQQEDSAVYLCASSPVASGVNEQFFGPGTRLTVL.

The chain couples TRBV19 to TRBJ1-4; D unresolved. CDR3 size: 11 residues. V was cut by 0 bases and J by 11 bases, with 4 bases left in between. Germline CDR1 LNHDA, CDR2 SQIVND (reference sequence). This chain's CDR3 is CASSIDLKLFF. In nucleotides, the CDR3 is TGTGCCAGTAGTATAGATCTGAAACTGTTTTTT.

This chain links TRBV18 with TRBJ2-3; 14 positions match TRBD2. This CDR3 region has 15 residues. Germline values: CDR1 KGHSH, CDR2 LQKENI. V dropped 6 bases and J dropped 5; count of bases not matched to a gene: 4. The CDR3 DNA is TGTGCCAGCTCTACGGGACTAGCGGGAGTAGATACGCAGTATTTT. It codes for CASSTGLAGVDTQYF.

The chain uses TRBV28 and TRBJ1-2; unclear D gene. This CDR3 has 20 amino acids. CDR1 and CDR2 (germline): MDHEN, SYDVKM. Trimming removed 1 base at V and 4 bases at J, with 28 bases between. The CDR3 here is CASSLYPALSKFGGRYGYTF. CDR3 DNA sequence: TGTGCCAGCAGTTTATATCCCGCCTTGTCCAAATTCGGAGGGCGCTATGGCTACACCTTC.

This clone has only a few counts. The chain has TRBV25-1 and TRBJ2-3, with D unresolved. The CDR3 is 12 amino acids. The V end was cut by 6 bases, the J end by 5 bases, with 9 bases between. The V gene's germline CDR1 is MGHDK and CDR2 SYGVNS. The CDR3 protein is CASRSGGDTQYF. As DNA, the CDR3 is TGTGCCAGCAGATCGGGCGGAGATACGCAGTATTTT.

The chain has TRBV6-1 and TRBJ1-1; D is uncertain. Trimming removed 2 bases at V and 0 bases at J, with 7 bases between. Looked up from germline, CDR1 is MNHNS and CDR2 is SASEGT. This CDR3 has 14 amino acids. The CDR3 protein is CASSELTVNTEAFF. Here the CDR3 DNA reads TGTGCCAGCAGTGAACTGACGGTGAACACTGAAGCTTTCTTT.

CDR3 DNA: TGTGCCAGCAGCTTAGATGGGGGGCTGTCAGAGACCCAGTACTTC. It encodes CASSLDGGLSETQYF. The chain couples TRBV7-2 to TRBJ2-5; D may correspond to TRBD1 or TRBD2 (6 bases each). Deletions cut 1 base from V and 4 bases from J, with 13 bases between. This CDR3 comprises 15 residues. Germline V CDR1 and CDR2: SGHTA, FQGNSA.

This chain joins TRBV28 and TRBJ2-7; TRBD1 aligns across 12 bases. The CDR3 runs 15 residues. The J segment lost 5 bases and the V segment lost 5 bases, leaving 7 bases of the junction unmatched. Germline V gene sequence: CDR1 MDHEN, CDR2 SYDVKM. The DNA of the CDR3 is TGTGCCAGCAGTACCCCGGGACAGGGGGCCCACGAGCAGTACTTC. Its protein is CASSTPGQGAHEQYF.

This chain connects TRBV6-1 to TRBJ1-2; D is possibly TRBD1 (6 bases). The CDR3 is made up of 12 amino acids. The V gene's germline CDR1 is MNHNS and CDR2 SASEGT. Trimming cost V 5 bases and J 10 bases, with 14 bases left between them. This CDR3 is CASSRQQGDYTF. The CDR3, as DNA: TGTGCCAGCAGTAGGCAACAGGGAGACTACACCTTC.

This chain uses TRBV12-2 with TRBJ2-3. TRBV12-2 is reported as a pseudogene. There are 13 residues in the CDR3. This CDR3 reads CASRLNASDTQYF. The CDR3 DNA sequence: TGTGCAAGTCGCTTAAACGCTTCGGATACGCAGTATTTT.

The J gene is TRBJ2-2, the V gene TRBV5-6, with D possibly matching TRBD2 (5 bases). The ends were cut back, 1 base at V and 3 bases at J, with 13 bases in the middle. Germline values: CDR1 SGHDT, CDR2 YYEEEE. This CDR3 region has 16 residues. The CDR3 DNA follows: TGTGCCAGCAGCTTGCAAGCTAGCAGATACACCGGGGAGCTGTTTTTT. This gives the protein CASSLQASRYTGELFF.